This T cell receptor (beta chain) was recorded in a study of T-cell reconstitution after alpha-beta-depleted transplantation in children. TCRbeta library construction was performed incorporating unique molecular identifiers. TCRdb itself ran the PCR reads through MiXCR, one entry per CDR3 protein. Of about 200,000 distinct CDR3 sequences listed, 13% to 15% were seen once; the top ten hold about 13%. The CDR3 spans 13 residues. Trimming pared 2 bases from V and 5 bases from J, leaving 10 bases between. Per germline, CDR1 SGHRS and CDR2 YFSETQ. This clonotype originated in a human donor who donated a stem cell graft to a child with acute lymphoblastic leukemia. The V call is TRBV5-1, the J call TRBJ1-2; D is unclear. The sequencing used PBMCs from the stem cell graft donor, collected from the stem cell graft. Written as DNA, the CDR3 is TGCGCCAGCAGCTTTGATGAACTATATGGCTACACCTTC. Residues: CASSFDELYGYTF.